This T cell receptor beta chain was identified in a study of blood T cells in healthy people across ages. Findings of the study overall: Naive CD4+ cell counts and diversity both ran higher in long-lived than in aged donors. In the absence of known donor CMV status, changes in expanded clonotypes were possibly confounded.

This clonotype was detected only a few times. The antigen is not known. The authors ran a second PCR of about 6 to 12 cycles using a sample-barcoded 5' primer and a J-beta primer mix. Each CDR3 protein gets one entry after TCRdb re-called the 5' RACE reads with MiXCR. The sample holds about 1.5 million distinct CDR3 sequences, approximately 43% seen once. Per germline, CDR1 DFQATT and CDR2 SNEGSKA (reference sequence). The CDR3 length is 16 residues. The V and J ends lost 0 bases and 4 bases, in that order; junction bases with no gene match: 11. The TCR was taken from a woman aged 18-29 years in good health. Sequenced material: blood. The chain couples TRBV20-1 to TRBJ1-1; 7 nucleotides agree with TRBD1. In DNA form, the CDR3 reads TGCAGTGCTAGAGATCGGGTGAAGGGGGCGGGCACTGAAGCTTTCTTT. Translated, it gives CSARDRVKGAGTEAFF.